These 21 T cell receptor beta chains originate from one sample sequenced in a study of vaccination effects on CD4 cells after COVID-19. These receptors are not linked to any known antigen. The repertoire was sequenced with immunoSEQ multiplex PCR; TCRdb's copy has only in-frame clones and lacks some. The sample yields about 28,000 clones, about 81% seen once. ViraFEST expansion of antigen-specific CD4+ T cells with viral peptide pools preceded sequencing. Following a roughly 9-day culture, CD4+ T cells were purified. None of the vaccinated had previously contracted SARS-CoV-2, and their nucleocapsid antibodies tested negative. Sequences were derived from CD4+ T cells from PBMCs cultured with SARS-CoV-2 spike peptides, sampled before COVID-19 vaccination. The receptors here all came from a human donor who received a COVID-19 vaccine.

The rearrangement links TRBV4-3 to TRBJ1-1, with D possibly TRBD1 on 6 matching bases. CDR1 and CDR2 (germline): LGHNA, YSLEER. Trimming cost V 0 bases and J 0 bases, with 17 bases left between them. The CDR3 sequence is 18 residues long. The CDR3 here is CASSQEVGGPRMNTEAFF. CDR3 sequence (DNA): TGCGCCAGCAGCCAAGAGGTGGGGGGGCCGCGTATGAACACTGAAGCTTTCTTT.

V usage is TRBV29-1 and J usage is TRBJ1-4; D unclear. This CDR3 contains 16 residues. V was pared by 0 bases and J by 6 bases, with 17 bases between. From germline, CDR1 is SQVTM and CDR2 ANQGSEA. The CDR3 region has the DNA TGCAGCGTTGAAGATCTCGGCAGCTGGAAACATGAAAAACTGTTTTTT. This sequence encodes CSVEDLGSWKHEKLFF.

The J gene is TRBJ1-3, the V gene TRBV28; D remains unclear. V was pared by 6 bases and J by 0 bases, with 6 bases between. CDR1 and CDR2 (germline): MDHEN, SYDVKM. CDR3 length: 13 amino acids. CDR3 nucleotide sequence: TGTGCCAGCAGGCAAGCCTCTGGAAACACCATATATTTT. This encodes CASRQASGNTIYF. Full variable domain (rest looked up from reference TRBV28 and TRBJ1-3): DVKVTQSSRYLVKRTGEKVFLECVQDMDHENMFWYRQDPGLGLRLIYFSYDVKMKEKGDIPEGYSVSREKKERFSLILESASTNQTSMYLCASRQASGNTIYFGEGSWLTVV.

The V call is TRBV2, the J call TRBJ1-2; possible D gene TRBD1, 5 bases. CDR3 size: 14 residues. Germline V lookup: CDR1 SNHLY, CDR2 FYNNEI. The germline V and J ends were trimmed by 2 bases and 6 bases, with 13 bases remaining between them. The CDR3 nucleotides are TGTGCCAGCAGTGAACAGGGCCCAATGGATGGCTACACCTTC. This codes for CASSEQGPMDGYTF.

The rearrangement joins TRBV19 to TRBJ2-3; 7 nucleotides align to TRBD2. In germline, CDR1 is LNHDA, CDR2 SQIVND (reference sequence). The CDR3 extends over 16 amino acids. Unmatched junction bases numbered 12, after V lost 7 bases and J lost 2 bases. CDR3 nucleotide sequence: TGTGCCAGTAAGACGGTAGCGGGCACCCTCACAGATACGCAGTATTTT. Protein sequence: CASKTVAGTLTDTQYF.

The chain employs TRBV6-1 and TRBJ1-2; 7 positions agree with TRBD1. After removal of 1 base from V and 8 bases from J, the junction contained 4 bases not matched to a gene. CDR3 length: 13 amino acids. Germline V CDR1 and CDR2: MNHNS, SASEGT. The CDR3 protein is CASSEGQGNGYTF. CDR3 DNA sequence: TGTGCCAGCAGTGAAGGACAGGGCAACGGCTACACCTTC.

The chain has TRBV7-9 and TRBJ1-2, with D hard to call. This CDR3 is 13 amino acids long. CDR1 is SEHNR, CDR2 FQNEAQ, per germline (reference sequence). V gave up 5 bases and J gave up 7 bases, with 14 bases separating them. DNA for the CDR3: TGTGCCAGCAGCCAGGACGGGATCAGTGGCTACACCTTC. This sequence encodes CASSQDGISGYTF.

DNA of the CDR3: TGCAGCGTTGACGAGTGGGACGATACGCAGTATTTT. It codes for CSVDEWDDTQYF. The chain is built from TRBV29-1 and TRBJ2-3; D assignment may be TRBD1 or TRBD2 (5 bases each). Trimming took 3 bases from V and 6 from J, leaving 10 bases between them. This CDR3 region has 12 residues. The germline V gene has CDR1 SQVTM and CDR2 ANQGSEA.

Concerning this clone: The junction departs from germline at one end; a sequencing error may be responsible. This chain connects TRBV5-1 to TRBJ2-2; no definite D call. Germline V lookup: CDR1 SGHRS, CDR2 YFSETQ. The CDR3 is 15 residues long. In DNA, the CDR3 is TGCGCCAGCAGATTGGTAGGGCGGTCCACCGGGGAGCTGTTTTTT. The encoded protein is CASRLVGRSTGELFF. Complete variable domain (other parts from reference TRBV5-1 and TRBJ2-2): KAGVTQTPRYLIKTRGQQVTLSCSPISGHRSVSWYQQTPGQGLQFLFEYFSETQRNKGNFPGRFSGRQFSNSRSEMNVSTLELGDSALYLCASRLVGRSTGELFFGEGSRLTVL.

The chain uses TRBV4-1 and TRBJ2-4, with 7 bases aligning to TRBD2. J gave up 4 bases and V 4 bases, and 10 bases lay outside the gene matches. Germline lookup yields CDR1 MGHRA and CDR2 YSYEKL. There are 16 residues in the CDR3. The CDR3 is CASSPLGEGSKNIQYF. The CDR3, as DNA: TGCGCCAGCAGCCCCCTCGGGGAGGGATCGAAAAACATTCAGTACTTC.

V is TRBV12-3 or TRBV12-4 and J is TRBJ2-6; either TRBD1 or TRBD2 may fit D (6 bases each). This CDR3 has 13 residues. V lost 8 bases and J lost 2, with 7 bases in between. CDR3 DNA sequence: TGTGCCAGCGGGGGGCCTGGGGCCAACGTCCTGACTTTC. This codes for CASGGPGANVLTF.

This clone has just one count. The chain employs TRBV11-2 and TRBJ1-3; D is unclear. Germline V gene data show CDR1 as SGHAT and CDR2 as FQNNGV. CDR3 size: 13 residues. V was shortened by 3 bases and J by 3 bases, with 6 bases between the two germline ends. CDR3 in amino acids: CASSFAGGNTIYF. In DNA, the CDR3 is TGTGCCAGCAGCTTTGCAGGTGGAAACACCATATATTTT.

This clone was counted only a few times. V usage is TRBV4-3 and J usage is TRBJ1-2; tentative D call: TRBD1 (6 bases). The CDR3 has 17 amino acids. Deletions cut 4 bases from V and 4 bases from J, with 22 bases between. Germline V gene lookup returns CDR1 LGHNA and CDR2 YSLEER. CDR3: CASSPGLPRGPIYGYTF. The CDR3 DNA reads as TGCGCCAGCAGCCCAGGACTACCCAGGGGCCCTATCTATGGCTACACCTTC.

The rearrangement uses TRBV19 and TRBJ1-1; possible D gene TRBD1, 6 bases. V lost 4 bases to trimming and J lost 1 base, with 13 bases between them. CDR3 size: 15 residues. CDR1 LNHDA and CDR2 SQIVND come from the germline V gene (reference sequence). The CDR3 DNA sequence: TGTGCCAGTAGTACCTCCCGGACAGCGAACACTGAAGCTTTCTTT. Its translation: CASSTSRTANTEAFF.

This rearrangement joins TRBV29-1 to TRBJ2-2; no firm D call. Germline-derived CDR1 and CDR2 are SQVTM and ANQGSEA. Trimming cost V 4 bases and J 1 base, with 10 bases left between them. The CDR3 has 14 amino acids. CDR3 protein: CSVAPGGNTGELFF. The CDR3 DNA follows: TGCAGCGTTGCCCCGGGCGGGAACACCGGGGAGCTGTTTTTT.

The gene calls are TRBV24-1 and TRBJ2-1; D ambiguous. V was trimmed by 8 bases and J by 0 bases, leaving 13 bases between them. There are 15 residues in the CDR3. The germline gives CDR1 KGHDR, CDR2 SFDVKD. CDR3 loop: CATKRRIFSYNEQFF. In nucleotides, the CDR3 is TGTGCCACCAAACGACGGATCTTCTCCTACAATGAGCAGTTCTTC.

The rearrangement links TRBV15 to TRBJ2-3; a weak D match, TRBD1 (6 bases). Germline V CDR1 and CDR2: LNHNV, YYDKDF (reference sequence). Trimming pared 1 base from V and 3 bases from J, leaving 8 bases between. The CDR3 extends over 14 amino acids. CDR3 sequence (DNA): TGTGCCACCAGCAGAGGAGGGACAACAGATACGCAGTATTTT. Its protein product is CATSRGGTTDTQYF.

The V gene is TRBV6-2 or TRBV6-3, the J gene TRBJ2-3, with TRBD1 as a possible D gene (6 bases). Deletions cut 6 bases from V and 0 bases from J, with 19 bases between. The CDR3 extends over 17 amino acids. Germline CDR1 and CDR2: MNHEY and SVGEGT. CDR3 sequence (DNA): TGTGCCAGCAGCCCCGCCTGGACAGCCCTTAGCACAGATACGCAGTATTTT. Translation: CASSPAWTALSTDTQYF.

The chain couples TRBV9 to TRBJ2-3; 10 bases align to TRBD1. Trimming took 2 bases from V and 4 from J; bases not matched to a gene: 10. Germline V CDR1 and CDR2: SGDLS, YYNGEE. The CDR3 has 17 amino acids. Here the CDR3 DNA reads TGTGCCAGCAGCGTCCGCTACGGGGACAGGGGATCAGATACGCAGTATTTT. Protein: CASSVRYGDRGSDTQYF.

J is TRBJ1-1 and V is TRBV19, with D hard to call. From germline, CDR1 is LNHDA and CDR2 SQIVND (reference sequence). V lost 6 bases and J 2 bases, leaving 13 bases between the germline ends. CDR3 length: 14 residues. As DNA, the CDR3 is TGTGCCAGTAGACGCGCTGGTGGTAACACTGAAGCTTTCTTT. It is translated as CASRRAGGNTEAFF.

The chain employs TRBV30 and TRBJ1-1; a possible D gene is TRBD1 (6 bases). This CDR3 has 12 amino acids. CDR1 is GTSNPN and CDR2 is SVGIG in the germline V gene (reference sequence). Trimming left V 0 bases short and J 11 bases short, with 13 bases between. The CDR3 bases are TGTGCCTGGAGTGTACCGAGGGGGTGGGCTTTCTTT. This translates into CAWSVPRGWAFF.